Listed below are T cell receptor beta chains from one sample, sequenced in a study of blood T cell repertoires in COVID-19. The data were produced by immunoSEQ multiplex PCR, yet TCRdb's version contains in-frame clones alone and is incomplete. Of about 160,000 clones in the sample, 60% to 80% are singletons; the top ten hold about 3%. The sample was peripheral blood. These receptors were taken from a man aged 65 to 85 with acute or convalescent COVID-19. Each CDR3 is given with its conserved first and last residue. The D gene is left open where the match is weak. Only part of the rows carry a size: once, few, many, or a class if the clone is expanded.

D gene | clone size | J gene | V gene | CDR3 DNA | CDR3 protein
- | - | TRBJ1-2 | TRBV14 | TGTGCCAGCAGCCAAGCAGGGGCCCCCTATGGCTACACCTTC | CASSQAGAPYGYTF
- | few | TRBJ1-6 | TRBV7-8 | TGTGCCAGCAGCTTAGTCGGAAGAGGTTCACCCCTCCACTTT | CASSLVGRGSPLHF
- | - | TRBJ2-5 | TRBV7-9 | TGTGCCAGCAGCAGAACACAGGGAAGGATTGCGGAGACCCAGTACTTC | CASSRTQGRIAETQYF
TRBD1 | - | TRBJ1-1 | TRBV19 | TGTGCCAGTAGTATCCAGGGGGTCCTGAACACTGAAGCTTTCTTT | CASSIQGVLNTEAFF
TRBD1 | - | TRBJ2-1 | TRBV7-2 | TGTGCCAGCAGTTTCGGGACAGATAGCAATGAGCAGTTCTTC | CASSFGTDSNEQFF
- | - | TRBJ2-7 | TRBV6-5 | TGTGCCAGCCGTCCCAGCTCCTACGAGCAGTACTTC | CASRPSSYEQYF
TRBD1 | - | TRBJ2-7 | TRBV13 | TGTGCCAGCAGCGTCCGGGACAGCGACCGCTACGAGCAGTACTTC | CASSVRDSDRYEQYF
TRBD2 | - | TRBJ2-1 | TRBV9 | TGTGCCAGCAGCGTCGGACTAGCGGGGTCCTACAATGAGCAGTTCTTC | CASSVGLAGSYNEQFF
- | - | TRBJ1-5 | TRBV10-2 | TGCGCCAGTAACAAGGGGAATAGCAATCAGCCCCAGCATTTT | CASNKGNSNQPQHF
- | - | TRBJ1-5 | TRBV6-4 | TGTGCCAGCAGTGAAAGCGTCAATCAGCCCCAGCATTTT | CASSESVNQPQHF
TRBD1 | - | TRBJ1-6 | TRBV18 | TGTGCCAGCTCAGCCGTACAGGGGCTGGAATCACCCCTCCACTTT | CASSAVQGLESPLHF
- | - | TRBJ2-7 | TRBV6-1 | TGTGCCAGCAGTGAATCCGCCTACGAGCAGTACTTC | CASSESAYEQYF
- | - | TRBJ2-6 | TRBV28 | TGTGCCAGCAATCCGAGCTCTGGGGCCAACGTCCTGACTTTC | CASNPSSGANVLTF
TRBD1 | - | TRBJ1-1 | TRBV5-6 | TGTGCCAGCAGCCCTCGACAGGGGAGGTGGGGCACTGAAGCTTTCTTT | CASSPRQGRWGTEAFF
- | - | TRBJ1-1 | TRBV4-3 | TGCGCCAGCAGCCCTGTAGCGGGGCTATGGAGCACTGAAGCTTTCTTT | CASSPVAGLWSTEAFF
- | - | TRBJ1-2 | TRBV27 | TGTGCCAGCTCTAGGGGGGGACGGTATGGCTACACCTTC | CASSRGGRYGYTF
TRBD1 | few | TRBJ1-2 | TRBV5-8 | TGTGCCAGCAGCTTGGGGGACAGGGAGACCCATGGCTACACCTTC | CASSLGDRETHGYTF
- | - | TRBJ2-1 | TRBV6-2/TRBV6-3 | TGTGCCAGCAGTTACGGGCAGGAATCCTACAATGAGCAGTTCTTC | CASSYGQESYNEQFF
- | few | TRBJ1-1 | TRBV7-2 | TGTGCCAGCAGCGCCTCCGGGAGTATGAACACTGAAGCTTTCTTT | CASSASGSMNTEAFF
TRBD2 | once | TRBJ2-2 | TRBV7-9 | TGTGCTCCGGGGACTAGCGGGCACACCGGGGAGCTGTTTTTT | CAPGTSGHTGELFF
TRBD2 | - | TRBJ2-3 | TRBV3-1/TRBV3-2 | TGTGCCAGCAGCCAGAGAGCGGGAGGGCGAACAGATACGCAGTATTTT | CASSQRAGGRTDTQYF
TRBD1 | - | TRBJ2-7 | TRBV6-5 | TGTGCCAGCAGTTACTCTGGCAGGGGGTACGAGCAGTACTTC | CASSYSGRGYEQYF
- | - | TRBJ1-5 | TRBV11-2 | TGTGCCAGCAGCTTAGAAGCATATAGCAATCAGCCCCAGCATTTT | CASSLEAYSNQPQHF
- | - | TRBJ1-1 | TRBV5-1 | TGCGCCAGCAGTACGGAAACAGCGAACACTGAAGCTTTCTTT | CASSTETANTEAFF
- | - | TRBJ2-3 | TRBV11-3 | TGTGCCAGCAGCCCCTCCCCAGATACGCAGTATTTT | CASSPSPDTQYF
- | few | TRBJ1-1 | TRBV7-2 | TGTGCCAGCAGCTTTCAGGGTATGAACACTGAAGCTTTCTTT | CASSFQGMNTEAFF
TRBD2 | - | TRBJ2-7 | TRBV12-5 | TGTGCTAGGGGGTGGGGAGGGAAGAACGAGCAGTACTTC | CARGWGGKNEQYF
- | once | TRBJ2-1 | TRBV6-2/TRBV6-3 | TGTGCCAGCAGTAACTTATGGCAGGGAAGGCCCCATGAGCAGTTCTTC | CASSNLWQGRPHEQFF
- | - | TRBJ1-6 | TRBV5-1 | TGCGCCAGCAGCTTGGAAAGAGGGGGTTCACCCCTCCACTTT | CASSLERGGSPLHF
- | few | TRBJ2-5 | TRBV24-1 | TGTGCCACCGGGGGGAACCAAGAGACCCAGTACTTC | CATGGNQETQYF
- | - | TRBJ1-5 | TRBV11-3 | TGTGCCAGCAGCTTAGATAGCGGGGGCAATCAGCCCCAGCATTTT | CASSLDSGGNQPQHF
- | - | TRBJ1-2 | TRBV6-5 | TGTGCCGGGGAACGACAGATCCCCTATGGCTACACCTTC | CAGERQIPYGYTF
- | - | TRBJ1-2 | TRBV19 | TGTGCCAGTAAGACAGGCACCTATGGCTACACCTTC | CASKTGTYGYTF
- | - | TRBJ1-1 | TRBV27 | TGTGCCAGCAGTTTTTCACAAAACACTGAAGCTTTCTTT | CASSFSQNTEAFF
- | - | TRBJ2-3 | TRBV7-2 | TGTGCCAGCAGCTTAGCGAAAGAGACAGATACGCAGTATTTT | CASSLAKETDTQYF
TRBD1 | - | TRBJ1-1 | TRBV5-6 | TGTGCCAGCAGCTTGCTGGACAGGGAGCCTTTCTTT | CASSLLDREPFF
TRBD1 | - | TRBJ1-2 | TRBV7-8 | TGTGCCAGCAGCTTAGGTGGGACAGCTAACTATGGCTACACCTTC | CASSLGGTANYGYTF
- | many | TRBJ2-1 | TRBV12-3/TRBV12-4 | TGTGCCAGCAGGAAGGGGGTTGGGCAGTTCTTC | CASRKGVGQFF
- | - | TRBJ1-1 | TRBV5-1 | TGCGCCAGCAGCCCGTTCGGGGGGAACACTGAAGCTTTCTTT | CASSPFGGNTEAFF
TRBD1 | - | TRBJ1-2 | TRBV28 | TGTGCCAGCTACACCCCGGGACAGATCTATGGCTACACCTTC | CASYTPGQIYGYTF
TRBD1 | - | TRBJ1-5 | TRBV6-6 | TGTGCCAGCAGTTACTCAGGGACAGTTAGCAATCAGCCCCAGCATTTT | CASSYSGTVSNQPQHF
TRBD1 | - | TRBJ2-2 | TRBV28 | TGTGCCAGCAGCCGTTTCCGGGACAGGGGGCTTTGGACCGGGGAGCTGTTTTTT | CASSRFRDRGLWTGELFF
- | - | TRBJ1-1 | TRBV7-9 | TGTGCCAGCAGCTTAGGGCAGGGACTCACTGAAGCTTTCTTT | CASSLGQGLTEAFF
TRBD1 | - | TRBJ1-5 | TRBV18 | TGTGCCAGCTCACCGACAGGGTCAGTGAATCAGCCCCAGCATTTT | CASSPTGSVNQPQHF
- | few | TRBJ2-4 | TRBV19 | TGTGCCAGTAGTATAGGAACCGGGTCATATAACATTCAGTACTTC | CASSIGTGSYNIQYF
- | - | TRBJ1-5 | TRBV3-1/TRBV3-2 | TGTGCCAGCAGCCAAGCGGGGAGGCATCAGCCCCAGCATTTT | CASSQAGRHQPQHF
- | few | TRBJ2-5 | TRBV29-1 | TGCAGCGTCACCACGGGGGGCCTTAGAGAAGAGACCCAGTACTTC | CSVTTGGLREETQYF
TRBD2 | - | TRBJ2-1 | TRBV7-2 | TGTGCCAGCAGCTTATGGGCGGGGGGGAGTTCCTACAATGAGCAGTTCTTC | CASSLWAGGSSYNEQFF
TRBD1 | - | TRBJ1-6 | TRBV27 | TGTGCCAGCAGCACAACAGGGGGCTTTTCGAATTCACCCCTCCACTTT | CASSTTGGFSNSPLHF
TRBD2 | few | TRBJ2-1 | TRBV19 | TGTGCCAGTAGTATAGCTCTAGCGGGAGGGATCTCCTACAATGAGCAGTTCTTC | CASSIALAGGISYNEQFF
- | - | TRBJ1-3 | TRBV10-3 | TGTGCCATCAGTGTTGATACGCTGAGCTCTGGAAACACCATATATTTT | CAISVDTLSSGNTIYF
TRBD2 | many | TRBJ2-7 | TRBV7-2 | TGTGCCAGCAGCTCCCGCCCCCTACTAGCGGGGGCTTATTCCGACGAGCAGTACTTC | CASSSRPLLAGAYSDEQYF
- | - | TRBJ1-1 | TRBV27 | TGTGCCAGCAGTCCAGTCGGGACTGAAGCTTTCTTT | CASSPVGTEAFF
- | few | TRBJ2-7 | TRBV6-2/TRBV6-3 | TGTGCCAGCAGCCCGGGACTCTACGAGCAGTACTTC | CASSPGLYEQYF
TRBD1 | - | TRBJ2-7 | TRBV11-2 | TGTGCCAGCAGCCCTGACAGGGCCCACGAGCAGTACTTC | CASSPDRAHEQYF
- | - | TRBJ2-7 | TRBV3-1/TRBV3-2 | TGTGCCAGCAGCCAAGATACGGGATCGGGCCACGAGCAGTACTTC | CASSQDTGSGHEQYF